This record concerns one T cell receptor (beta chain) sequence. Data came from immunoSEQ multiplex PCR; TCRdb stores just in-frame clones and leaves some out. Of approximately 140,000 clones detected, roughly nine tenths appear once; the ten largest clones hold about 4.1%. The record originates from a study of blood T cell repertoires in COVID-19. Across the whole study: PBMCs, B-cell-depleted T cells, or T cells provided the cDNA or gDNA that made up the material.

All enrollees were roughly 18 to 100 years old and from approximately 24 US areas. Categorization into cohorts depended on clinical history that participants reported. Up to 2 weeks before entering the study, exposed participants had met a COVID-19 case. Trimming pared 3 bases from V and 2 bases from J, leaving 15 bases between. The CDR3 is made up of 15 amino acids. Germline V lookup: CDR1 SQVTM, CDR2 ANQGSEA. The chain couples TRBV29-1 to TRBJ2-3, with D possibly TRBD1 on 5 matching bases. This sequence originates from a woman aged 40 to 50 who had been exposed to COVID-19. Sequencing was performed on PBMCs or T cells enriched from blood (not recorded which). CDR3 protein: CSVDSVRGPTDTQYF. CDR3 nucleotides: TGCAGCGTTGATAGTGTAAGGGGCCCCACAGATACGCAGTATTTT.